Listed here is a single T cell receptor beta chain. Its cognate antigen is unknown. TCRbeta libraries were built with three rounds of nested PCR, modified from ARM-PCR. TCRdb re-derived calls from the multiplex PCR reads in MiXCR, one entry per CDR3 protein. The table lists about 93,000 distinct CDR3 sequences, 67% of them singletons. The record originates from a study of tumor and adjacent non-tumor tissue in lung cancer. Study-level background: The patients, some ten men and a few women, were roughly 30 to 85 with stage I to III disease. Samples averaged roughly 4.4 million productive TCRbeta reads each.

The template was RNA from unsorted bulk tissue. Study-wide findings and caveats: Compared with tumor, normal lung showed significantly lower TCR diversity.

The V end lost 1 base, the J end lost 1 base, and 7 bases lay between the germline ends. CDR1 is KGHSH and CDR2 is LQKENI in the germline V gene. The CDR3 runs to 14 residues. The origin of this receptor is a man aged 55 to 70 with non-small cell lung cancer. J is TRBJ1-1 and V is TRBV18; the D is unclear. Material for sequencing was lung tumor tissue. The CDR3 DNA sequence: TGTGCCAGCTCACCACAAGGCAGGAACACTGAAGCTTTCTTT. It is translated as CASSPQGRNTEAFF.